The text below deals with one TCR beta chain. The antigen remains undetermined. The beta constant-region primer was an equimolar mix of two oligonucleotides covering TRBC1 and TRBC2. Four rounds of PCR amplified the ligated cDNA using nested alpha and beta constant-region primers plus SP2. TCRdb reanalysed the UMI-ligation and nested PCR reads using MiXCR and keeps one entry per CDR3 protein. The sample shows more than 120,000 distinct CDR3 sequences, approximately 21% of them seen only once. The data were obtained in a study of naive and memory T cell subsets. CDR1 is SQVTM, CDR2 ANQGSEA, per germline. V gave up 4 bases and J gave up 3 bases, with 14 bases separating them. CDR3 length: 14 amino acids. Separate alpha and beta amplification began at the second PCR step. Regarding the study as a whole: Naive repertoires, especially CD8, held a few larger clonotypes, possibly memory cells re-expressing CD45RA.

This sequence was found in a human donor in good health. The chain couples TRBV29-1 to TRBJ2-3; tentative D call: TRBD1 (5 bases). Source material: naive CD8+ T cells from blood. The CDR3 loop is CSVVGLLGTDTQYF. The CDR3 DNA reads TGCAGCGTTGTGGGGCTCTTAGGAACAGATACGCAGTATTTT.